This T cell receptor (beta chain) is drawn from a study of T cell responses to AZD1222 COVID-19 vaccine. The germline gives CDR1 SGDLS, CDR2 YYNGEE. The CDR3 is 19 residues long. The trim removed 2 bases at V and 0 bases at J, leaving 11 bases unmatched. Findings of the study overall: When two AZD1222 doses had been given, Spike-specific TCR breadth and depth rose. The donor group comprised mostly white British people and more females; the analysis possibly underestimated clonal diversity. The CD4 TCRs associated with vaccination extended across spike and predominated at 160-218 and 743-854.

Produced via immunoSEQ multiplex PCR; TCRdb's table is partial and in-frame only. This sample has around 190,000 clones, with around 92% found just once. With respect to this clone: Its target is unknown.

J is TRBJ2-6 and V is TRBV9; 7 positions agree with TRBD1. The TCR comes from an adult in good health. This sample comprised peripheral blood, obtained on day 0 of AZD1222 vaccination. CDR3 bases: TGTGCCAGCAGCGTCGACAGGGCCGATCCTCACTCTGGGGCCAACGTCCTGACTTTC. Encoded protein: CASSVDRADPHSGANVLTF.